The clone carrying this TCR beta chain was seen at least ten times. The data stem from a study of control samples from healthy donors and cancer patients. Generated by immunoSEQ multiplex PCR, the TCRdb table keeps only in-frame clones and is missing some. Among some 70,000 clones listed, about four fifths were seen once. The V gene's germline CDR1 is KGHSH and CDR2 LQKENI. The V end was cut by 1 base, the J end by 2 bases, with 14 bases between. The CDR3 has 16 residues. V gene TRBV18 combines with J gene TRBJ2-5, with D perhaps given as TRBD1 or TRBD2 (5 bases each). Material for sequencing was PBMCs. This TCR was recovered from a woman aged 50 to 60 with lung cancer. As DNA, the CDR3 is TGTGCCAGCTCACCACAAACGGGACGCCCTCAAGAGACCCAGTACTTC. It translates to CASSPQTGRPQETQYF.